These 15 T cell receptor beta chains share one sample of origin, sequenced in a study of blood T cell repertoires in COVID-19. Sequencing used immunoSEQ multiplex PCR; TCRdb keeps in-frame clones, though not all of them. Among 380,000 or so clones listed, roughly 77% were seen once. Sequencing was carried out using peripheral blood. These receptor sequences come from a human donor with acute or convalescent COVID-19. The donor label of this sample is uncertain.

This sequence joins TRBV20-1 and TRBJ1-4; D uncertain. The CDR3 consists of 14 residues. CDR1 is DFQATT and CDR2 is SNEGSKA in the germline V gene (reference sequence). V dropped 3 bases and J dropped 8 bases, with 16 bases sitting between them. CDR3 loop: CSASSRTGKEKLFF. As DNA, the CDR3 is TGCAGTGCTAGTTCCCGGACTGGGAAGGAAAAACTGTTTTTT.

This chain uses TRBV3-1 (or the pseudogene TRBV3-2) with TRBJ1-2; no firm D call. Germline V gives CDR1 LGHDT, CDR2 YNNKEL (reference sequence). The CDR3 consists of 14 residues. V lost 2 bases and J 4 bases, leaving 11 bases between the germline ends. The CDR3, as DNA: TGTGCCAGCAGCCAAAACGACTATTCCTATGGCTACACCTTC. Translating gives CASSQNDYSYGYTF.

This chain links TRBV4-1 with TRBJ1-1; TRBD1 agrees at 7 bases. Losses at the gene ends were 2 bases for V and 4 bases for J; bases not matched to a gene: 10. The CDR3 extends over 16 amino acids. CDR1 is MGHRA and CDR2 is YSYEKL in the germline V gene. The DNA for the CDR3 is TGCGCCAGCAGCCAAAACCTCGGAGGGGGCGGCACTGAAGCTTTCTTT. It encodes CASSQNLGGGGTEAFF.

The J gene is TRBJ2-1, the V gene TRBV5-6; unclear D gene. V gave up 1 base and J gave up 2 bases, with 10 bases separating them. Germline values: CDR1 SGHDT, CDR2 YYEEEE. The CDR3 totals 15 residues. This CDR3 reads CASSLRGYAYNEQFF. The CDR3, as DNA: TGTGCCAGCAGCTTGCGAGGCTATGCCTACAATGAGCAGTTCTTC. The whole variable domain, filled in from reference TRBV5-6 and TRBJ2-1, reads DAGVTQSPTHLIKTRGQQVTLRCSPKSGHDTVSWYQQALGQGPQFIFQYYEEEERQRGNFPDRFSGHQFPNYSSELNVNALLLGDSALYLCASSLRGYAYNEQFFGPGTRLTVL.

The chain employs TRBV2 and TRBJ2-5, with 9 bases matching TRBD1. Germline trimming cut 1 base from V and 1 base from J; bases unmatched to any gene: 1. This CDR3 contains 15 residues. Germline values: CDR1 SNHLY, CDR2 FYNNEI. The CDR3 DNA reads as TGTGCCAGCAGTGAAGGGACAGGGGTCCAAGAGACCCAGTACTTC. It codes for CASSEGTGVQETQYF. Full variable domain (outside the CDR3, taken from reference TRBV2 and TRBJ2-5): EPEVTQTPSHQVTQMGQEVILRCVPISNHLYFYWYRQILGQKVEFLVSFYNNEISEKSEIFDDQFSVERPDGSNFTLKIRSTKLEDSAMYFCASSEGTGVQETQYFGPGTRLLVL.

The chain combines TRBV9 with TRBJ2-1; D gene uncertain. The CDR3 totals 15 residues. CDR1 is SGDLS, CDR2 YYNGEE, per germline. Trimming removed 0 bases from V and 3 bases from J, with 10 bases in between. The CDR3 coding sequence is TGTGCCAGCAGCGTAGAACAGACAAGCTACAATGAGCAGTTCTTC. Translated, it gives CASSVEQTSYNEQFF.

The chain combines TRBV2 with TRBJ2-5, with no clear D. CDR3 length: 11 amino acids. Germline V gives CDR1 SNHLY, CDR2 FYNNEI. Trimming left V 10 bases short and J 1 base short, with 7 bases between. The DNA of the CDR3 is TGTGCCAAGCAAGCCCAAGAGACCCAGTACTTC. Translated: CAKQAQETQYF.

This clone was seen just once. The genes are TRBV30 and TRBJ2-7; tentative D call: TRBD2 (5 bases). The CDR3 runs 13 residues. V lost 0 bases and J 2 bases, leaving 8 bases between the germline ends. Germline V gene lookup returns CDR1 GTSNPN and CDR2 SVGIG (reference sequence). CDR3 sequence reads: CAWSVEGPYEQYF. The CDR3 DNA is TGTGCCTGGAGTGTCGAGGGTCCCTACGAGCAGTACTTC.

The chain recombines TRBV4-1 with TRBJ2-3; TRBD2 aligns across 10 bases. With V trimmed by 1 base and J by 2 bases, 9 bases remained unmatched. Germline CDR1 is MGHRA and CDR2 is YSYEKL. CDR3 length: 18 amino acids. DNA of the CDR3: TGCGCCAGCAGCCAAGCAGGAAACAGCGGGGGGGCCACAGATACGCAGTATTTT. Translating it yields CASSQAGNSGGATDTQYF.

This sequence joins TRBV5-1 and TRBJ1-1; 9 bases match TRBD1. Germline V gene data show CDR1 as SGHRS and CDR2 as YFSETQ. The CDR3 consists of 15 residues. J lost 8 bases, V lost 3 bases, and 11 bases had no gene match. DNA of the CDR3: TGCGCCAGCAGCTCGTCCCGGGACAGGGTTGGCGAAGCTTTCTTT. Translation gives CASSSSRDRVGEAFF.

The count of this clone is one. This chain uses TRBV6-5 with TRBJ1-4; 7 bases are shared with TRBD1. This CDR3 is 14 amino acids long. Germline lookup yields CDR1 MNHEY and CDR2 SVGAGI. The J segment lost 5 bases and the V segment lost 4 bases, leaving 4 bases of the junction unmatched. In nucleotides, the CDR3 is TGTGCCAGCAGTTCTGGGACAGCAAATGAAAAACTGTTTTTT. Protein: CASSSGTANEKLFF.

The chain joins TRBV10-3 to TRBJ2-7, with D possibly matching TRBD1 (7 bases). V was shortened by 2 bases and J by 1 base, with 15 bases between the two germline ends. Germline CDR1 ENHRY, CDR2 SYGVKD. The CDR3 has 16 residues. CDR3 sequence reads: CAISERIAGGSYEQYF. The DNA of the CDR3 is TGTGCCATCAGTGAGCGAATCGCAGGGGGGTCCTACGAGCAGTACTTC.

The rearrangement links TRBV6-6 to TRBJ1-6; no clear D gene. The germline CDR1 and CDR2 sequences are MNHNY and SVGAGI (reference sequence). CDR3 length: 11 residues. The V end lost 8 bases, the J end lost 8 bases, and 7 bases lay between the germline ends. The CDR3 DNA follows: TGTGCCAGCGGGCGCGATTCACCCCTCCACTTT. It encodes CASGRDSPLHF.

The chain uses TRBV5-6 and TRBJ1-4, with D possibly matching TRBD1 (5 bases). V gave up 3 bases and J gave up 5 bases, with 14 bases separating them. The CDR3 covers 15 residues. Germline loops: CDR1 SGHDT, CDR2 YYEEEE. The CDR3 nucleotides read TGTGCCAGCAGCTCCCACACAGGATTAAATGAAAAACTGTTTTTT. This encodes CASSSHTGLNEKLFF.

J is TRBJ2-7 and V is TRBV19, with 8 nucleotides matching TRBD2. The CDR3 has 13 residues. Germline values: CDR1 LNHDA, CDR2 SQIVND (reference sequence). V lost 3 bases, J lost 4 bases, and 2 bases stayed unmatched. This chain's CDR3 is CASSIERGYEQYF. The CDR3 nucleotides are TGTGCCAGTAGTATCGAGCGGGGGTACGAGCAGTACTTC.